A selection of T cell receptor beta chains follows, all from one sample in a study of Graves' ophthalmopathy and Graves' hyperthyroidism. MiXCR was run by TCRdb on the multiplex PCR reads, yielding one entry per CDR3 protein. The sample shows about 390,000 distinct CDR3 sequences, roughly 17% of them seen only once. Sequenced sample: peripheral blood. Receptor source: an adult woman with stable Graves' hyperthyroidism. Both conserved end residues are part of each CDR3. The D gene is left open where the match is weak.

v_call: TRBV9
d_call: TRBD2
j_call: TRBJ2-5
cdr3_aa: CASSAGGENWTQYF

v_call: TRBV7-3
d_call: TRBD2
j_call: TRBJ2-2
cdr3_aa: CASSQFTSGSPTGELFF

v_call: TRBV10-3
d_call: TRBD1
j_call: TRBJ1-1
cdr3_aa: CAISSLRGTGNTEAFF

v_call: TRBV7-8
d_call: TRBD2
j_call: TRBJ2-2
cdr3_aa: CASIPRGGNTGELFF

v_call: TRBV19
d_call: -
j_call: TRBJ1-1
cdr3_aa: CASSYASTEAFF

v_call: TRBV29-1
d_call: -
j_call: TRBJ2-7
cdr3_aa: CSVAGGQSTYEQYF

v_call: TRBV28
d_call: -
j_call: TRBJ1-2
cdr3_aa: CASSDNPGLGYGYTF

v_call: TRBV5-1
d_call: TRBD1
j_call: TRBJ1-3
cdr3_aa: CASRTTGAGNTIYF

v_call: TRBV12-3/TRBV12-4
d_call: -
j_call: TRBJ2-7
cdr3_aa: CASSTHSSYEQYF

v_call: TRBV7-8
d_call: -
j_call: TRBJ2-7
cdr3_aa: CASSTLGQDYEQYF

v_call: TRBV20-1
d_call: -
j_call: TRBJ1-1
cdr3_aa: CSARGRETEAFF